These T cell receptor beta chains were read from a single sample in a study of early T cells in non-severe SARS-CoV-2 infection. TCRdb reanalysed the 5' RACE reads using MiXCR and keeps one entry per CDR3 protein. The sample shows 60,000 to 75,000 distinct CDR3 sequences, 9% to 10% of them seen only once. The source material was whole blood, sampled at baseline. The receptors were sampled from an adult who was a healthcare worker with PCR-confirmed SARS-CoV-2 infection or an uninfected control (not recorded which). CDR3s include the opening cysteine and the closing phenylalanine or tryptophan. D genes are given only for firm matches. Clone size is given for some rows only: seen once, a few or many times, or a class if the clone is expanded.

>many|TRBV6-5|TRBD1|TRBJ2-7
CASSYRHRGTYEQYF
TGTGCCAGCAGTTACCGGCACAGGGGCACCTACGAGCAGTACTTC
>many|TRBV12-5|TRBD2|TRBJ2-1
CASGLGLAAFDEQFF
TGTGCTAGTGGTTTGGGACTAGCGGCCTTCGATGAGCAGTTCTTC
>many|TRBV19|NA|TRBJ1-6
CATKGQTNNSSLHF
TGTGCCACTAAAGGACAGACCAATAATTCATCCCTCCACTTT
>NA|TRBV20-1|TRBD1|TRBJ2-7
CSAKNTRQGAYEQYF
TGCAGTGCTAAGAACACAAGACAGGGGGCTTACGAGCAGTACTTC
>NA|TRBV6-1|TRBD1|TRBJ1-2
CASSERTGGRNGYTF
TGTGCCAGCAGTGAGAGGACAGGGGGCAGGAATGGCTACACCTTC
>few|TRBV9|TRBD2|TRBJ2-7
CASSAGTSSYEQYF
TGTGCCAGCAGCGCCGGGACTAGCTCCTACGAGCAGTACTTC
>NA|TRBV2|NA|TRBJ1-5
CASSERLIQPQHF
TGTGCCAGCAGTGAACGACTTATTCAGCCCCAGCATTTT
>many|TRBV6-2/TRBV6-3|NA|TRBJ2-1
CASSYGETGRSYNEQFF
TGTGCCAGCAGTTACGGGGAGACAGGACGCTCCTACAATGAGCAGTTCTTC
>few|TRBV13|TRBD1|TRBJ2-7
CASRIQGAHEQYF
TGTGCCAGCAGAATACAGGGGGCTCACGAGCAGTACTTC
>NA|TRBV7-2|NA|TRBJ1-6
CASSLIPGAGSPLHF
TGTGCCAGCAGCTTAATCCCGGGGGCAGGGTCACCCCTCCACTTT
>many|TRBV28|NA|TRBJ1-1
CASSLTPKPSRLNTEAFF
TGTGCCAGCAGTTTAACCCCCAAACCCAGCCGGCTAAACACTGAAGCTTTCTTT
>many|TRBV20-1|TRBD1|TRBJ1-5
CSAREQGARGGQPQHF
TGCAGTGCTAGGGAGCAGGGGGCGCGGGGAGGCCAGCCCCAGCATTTT
>few|TRBV7-3|NA|TRBJ1-2
CASSLTGAGGGYTF
TGTGCCAGCAGCTTAACGGGAGCGGGAGGCGGCTACACCTTC
>many|TRBV5-5|NA|TRBJ1-1
CASSLAAKGAEAFF
TGTGCCAGCAGCTTGGCGGCAAAAGGGGCTGAAGCTTTCTTT
>many|TRBV6-2/TRBV6-3|TRBD2|TRBJ2-3
CASSTGLAGEDTQYF
TGTGCCAGCAGCACTGGACTAGCGGGAGAAGATACGCAGTATTTT
>many|TRBV7-2|NA|TRBJ1-2
CASSQHITQGVGGYTF
TGTGCCAGCAGCCAACACATCACACAGGGAGTCGGTGGCTACACCTTC
>NA|TRBV3-1|TRBD1|TRBJ2-7
CASSQDRISSEQYF
TGTGCCAGCAGCCAGGACAGGATATCCTCCGAGCAGTACTTC
>NA|TRBV5-1|NA|TRBJ2-3
CASSFGSTDTQYF
TGCGCCAGCAGCTTTGGGAGCACAGATACGCAGTATTTT
>few|TRBV12-3/TRBV12-4|TRBD2|TRBJ2-1
CASRSGRASPHGEQFF
TGTGCCAGCAGAAGCGGGAGGGCCTCACCTCATGGTGAGCAGTTCTTC
>NA|TRBV29-1|NA|TRBJ1-1
CSVVPNAGWNTEAFF
TGCAGCGTTGTTCCAAACGCAGGCTGGAACACTGAAGCTTTCTTT
>few|TRBV3-1|TRBD2|TRBJ2-1
CASRGLADHNEQFF
TGTGCCAGCAGGGGACTAGCGGACCACAATGAGCAGTTCTTC
>few|TRBV10-2|NA|TRBJ2-3
CASKRSSDTDTQYF
TGCGCCAGCAAAAGGTCCTCCGACACAGATACGCAGTATTTT
>few|TRBV20-1|NA|TRBJ2-7
CSASLGRSSYEQYF
TGCAGTGCTAGCCTAGGCAGAAGCTCCTACGAGCAGTACTTC
>few|TRBV7-2|NA|TRBJ2-3
CASSLIGTTDTQYF
TGTGCCAGCAGCTTAATCGGGACTACAGATACGCAGTATTTT
>NA|TRBV12-3/TRBV12-4|TRBD1|TRBJ1-1
CASRSDRANAEAFF
TGTGCCAGCAGGTCGGACAGGGCAAACGCTGAAGCTTTCTTT
>NA|TRBV12-3/TRBV12-4|NA|TRBJ1-1
CASTGAGDTEAFF
TGTGCCAGCACGGGGGCAGGGGACACTGAAGCTTTCTTT
>NA|TRBV7-8|NA|TRBJ2-1
CASSLLPHNEQFF
TGTGCCAGCAGCTTACTCCCGCACAATGAGCAGTTCTTC
>many|TRBV29-1|TRBD1|TRBJ1-3
CSVEDPIRTGGGNTIYF
TGCAGCGTTGAAGATCCTATACGGACAGGGGGAGGAAACACCATATATTTT
>NA|TRBV7-7|NA|TRBJ2-6
CASSPGTARGANVLTF
TGTGCTAGCAGCCCAGGGACGGCGCGCGGGGCCAACGTCCTGACTTTC
>many|TRBV2|NA|TRBJ1-4
CASSGSDEKLFF
TGTGCCAGCAGTGGGTCTGATGAAAAACTGTTTTTT
>few|TRBV11-1|TRBD1|TRBJ2-3
CASSLNSRTGGGTDTQYF
TGTGCCAGCAGCTTAAACTCCCGGACAGGGGGCGGCACAGATACGCAGTATTTT
>NA|TRBV4-2|TRBD2|TRBJ2-1
CASSQEGLALNEQFF
TGTGCCAGCAGCCAAGAGGGACTAGCGCTAAATGAGCAGTTCTTC
>many|TRBV6-6|NA|TRBJ1-1
CASRQETEAFF
TGTGCCAGCAGGCAGGAGACTGAAGCTTTCTTT
>few|TRBV29-1|TRBD1|TRBJ2-7
CSVESGQGYEQYF
TGCAGCGTTGAATCGGGACAGGGTTACGAGCAGTACTTC
>many|TRBV12-3/TRBV12-4|NA|TRBJ1-6
CASSPLSVGVNSPLHF
TGTGCCAGCAGTCCACTAAGCGTAGGGGTAAATTCACCCCTCCACTTT
>NA|TRBV5-1|NA|TRBJ2-7
CASSLVAGPYEQYF
TGCGCCAGCAGCTTGGTTGCAGGGCCATACGAGCAGTACTTC
>few|TRBV2|NA|TRBJ2-7
CASSENYEQYF
TGTGCCAGCAGTGAAAACTACGAGCAGTACTTC